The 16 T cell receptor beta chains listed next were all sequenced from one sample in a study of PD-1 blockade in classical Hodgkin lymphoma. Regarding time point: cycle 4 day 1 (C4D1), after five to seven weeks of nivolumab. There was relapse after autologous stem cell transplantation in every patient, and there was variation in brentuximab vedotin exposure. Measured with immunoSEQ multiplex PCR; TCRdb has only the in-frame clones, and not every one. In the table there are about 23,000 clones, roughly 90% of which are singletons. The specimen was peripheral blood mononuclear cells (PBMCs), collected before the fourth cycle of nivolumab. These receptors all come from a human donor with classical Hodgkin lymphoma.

CDR3 amino acids: CASSDRGTGVSGYGYTF. The CDR3 bases are TGTGCCAGCAGTGATCGGGGGACAGGGGTTTCGGGCTATGGCTACACCTTC. This chain uses TRBV2 with TRBJ1-2; 10 bases line up with TRBD1. CDR3 size: 17 residues. V dropped 3 bases and J dropped 4; count of bases not matched to a gene: 11. Germline assignment: CDR1 SNHLY and CDR2 FYNNEI. Drawing the rest from reference TRBV2 and TRBJ1-2, the complete variable domain is EPEVTQTPSHQVTQMGQEVILRCVPISNHLYFYWYRQILGQKVEFLVSFYNNEISEKSEIFDDQFSVERPDGSNFTLKIRSTKLEDSAMYFCASSDRGTGVSGYGYTFGSGTRLTVV.

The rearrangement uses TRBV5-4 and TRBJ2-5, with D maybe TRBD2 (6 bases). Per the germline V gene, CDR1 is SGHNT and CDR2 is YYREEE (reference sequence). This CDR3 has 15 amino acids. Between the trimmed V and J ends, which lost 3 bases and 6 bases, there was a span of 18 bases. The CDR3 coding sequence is TGTGCCAGCAGCTCGAAACGACTAGAGGGAAAGACCCAGTACTTC. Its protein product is CASSSKRLEGKTQYF.

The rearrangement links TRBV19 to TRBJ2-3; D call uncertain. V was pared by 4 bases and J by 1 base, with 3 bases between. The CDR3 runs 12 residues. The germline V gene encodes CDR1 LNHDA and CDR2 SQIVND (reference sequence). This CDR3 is CASSTGTDTQYF. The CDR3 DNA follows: TGTGCCAGTAGTACGGGCACAGATACGCAGTATTTT.

The CDR3 loop is CAISDWTGSGYTF. The CDR3 DNA reads TGTGCCATCAGTGATTGGACAGGGTCTGGCTACACCTTC. The V gene is TRBV10-3, the J gene TRBJ1-2; 8 bases agree with TRBD1. CDR1 is ENHRY, CDR2 SYGVKD, per germline. The CDR3 length is 13 residues. Losses at the gene ends were 3 bases for V and 7 bases for J; bases not matched to a gene: 4.

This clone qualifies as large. The CDR3, as DNA: TGTGCCGGCCCATTAGACTCGCCCTCCGCTTTCTTT. Protein product: CAGPLDSPSAFF. The V call is TRBV2, the J call TRBJ1-1; D remains unclear. Germline V gene lookup returns CDR1 SNHLY and CDR2 FYNNEI. The CDR3 contains 12 residues. Trimming stripped 11 bases from V and 11 bases from J, with 21 bases between.

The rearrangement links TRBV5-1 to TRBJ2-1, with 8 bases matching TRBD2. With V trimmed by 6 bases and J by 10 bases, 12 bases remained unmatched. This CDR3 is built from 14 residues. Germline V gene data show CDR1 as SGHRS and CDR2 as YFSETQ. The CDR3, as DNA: TGCGCCAGCAATGACGGGAGGGCTGGTTTCGAGCAGTTCTTC. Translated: CASNDGRAGFEQFF.

The CDR3 DNA reads as TGTGCCAGTGGGCTTTTCAATCAGCCCCAGCATTTT. Translated, it gives CASGLFNQPQHF. The chain joins TRBV6-1 to TRBJ1-5; unclear D gene. The V end lost 9 bases, the J end lost 3 bases, and 9 bases lay between the germline ends. This CDR3 has 12 residues. Germline assignment: CDR1 MNHNS and CDR2 SASEGT.

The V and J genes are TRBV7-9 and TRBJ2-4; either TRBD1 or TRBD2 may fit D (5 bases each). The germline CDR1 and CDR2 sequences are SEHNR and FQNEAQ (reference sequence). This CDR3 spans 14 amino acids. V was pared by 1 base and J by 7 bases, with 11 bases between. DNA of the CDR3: TGTGCCAGCAGCTTAGTTGGGGGTGAGAACATTCAGTACTTC. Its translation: CASSLVGGENIQYF.

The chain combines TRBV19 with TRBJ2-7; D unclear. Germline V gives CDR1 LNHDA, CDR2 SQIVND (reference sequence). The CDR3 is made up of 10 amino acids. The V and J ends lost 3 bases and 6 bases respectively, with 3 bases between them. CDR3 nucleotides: TGTGCCAGTAGTATTTCCGAGCAGTACTTC. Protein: CASSISEQYF.

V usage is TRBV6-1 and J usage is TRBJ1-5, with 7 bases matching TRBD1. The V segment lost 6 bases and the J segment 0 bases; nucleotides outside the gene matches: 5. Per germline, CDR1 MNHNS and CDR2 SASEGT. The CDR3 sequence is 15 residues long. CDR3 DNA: TGTGCCAGCAGCGACAGGGCTGGTAGCAATCAGCCCCAGCATTTT. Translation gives CASSDRAGSNQPQHF.

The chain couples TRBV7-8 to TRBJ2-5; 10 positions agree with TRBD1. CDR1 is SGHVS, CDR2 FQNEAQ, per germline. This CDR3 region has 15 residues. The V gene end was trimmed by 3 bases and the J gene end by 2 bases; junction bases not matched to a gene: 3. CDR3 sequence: CASSFGQGVQETQYF. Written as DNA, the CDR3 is TGTGCCAGCAGCTTTGGACAGGGGGTACAAGAGACCCAGTACTTC.

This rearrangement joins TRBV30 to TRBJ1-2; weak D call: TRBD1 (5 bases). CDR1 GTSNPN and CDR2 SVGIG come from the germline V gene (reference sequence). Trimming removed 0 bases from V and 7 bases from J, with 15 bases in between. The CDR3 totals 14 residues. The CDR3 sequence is CAWSVGVPGSGYTF. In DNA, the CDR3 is TGTGCCTGGAGTGTAGGGGTCCCAGGGTCTGGCTACACCTTC.

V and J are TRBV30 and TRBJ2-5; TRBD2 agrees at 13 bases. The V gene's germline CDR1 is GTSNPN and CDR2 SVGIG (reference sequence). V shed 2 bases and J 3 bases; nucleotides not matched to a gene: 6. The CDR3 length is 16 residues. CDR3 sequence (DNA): TGTGCCTGGAGTACGACTAGCGGGGGGCCGGAAGAGACCCAGTACTTC. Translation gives CAWSTTSGGPEETQYF.

The CDR3 spells CASSTPFAGGFTQYF. The CDR3 DNA sequence: TGTGCCAGTAGTACGCCCTTTGCGGGAGGTTTTACGCAGTATTTT. The chain links TRBV19 to TRBJ2-3; 8 nucleotides line up with TRBD2. Trimming at V came to 4 bases and at J to 8 bases, leaving 11 bases not matched to a gene. CDR3 size: 15 residues. From germline, CDR1 is LNHDA and CDR2 SQIVND (reference sequence).

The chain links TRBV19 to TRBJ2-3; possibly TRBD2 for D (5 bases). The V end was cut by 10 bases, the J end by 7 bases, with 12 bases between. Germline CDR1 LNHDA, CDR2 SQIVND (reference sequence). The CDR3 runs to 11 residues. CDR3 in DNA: TGTGCCACCTTAGACTATAATACGCAGTATTTT. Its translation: CATLDYNTQYF.

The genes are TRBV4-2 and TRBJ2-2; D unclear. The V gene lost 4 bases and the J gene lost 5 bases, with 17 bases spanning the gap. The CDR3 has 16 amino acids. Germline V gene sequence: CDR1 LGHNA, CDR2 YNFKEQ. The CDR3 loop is CASSRVSLESTGELFF. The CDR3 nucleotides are TGTGCCAGCAGCCGAGTAAGTCTAGAAAGTACCGGGGAGCTGTTTTTT.